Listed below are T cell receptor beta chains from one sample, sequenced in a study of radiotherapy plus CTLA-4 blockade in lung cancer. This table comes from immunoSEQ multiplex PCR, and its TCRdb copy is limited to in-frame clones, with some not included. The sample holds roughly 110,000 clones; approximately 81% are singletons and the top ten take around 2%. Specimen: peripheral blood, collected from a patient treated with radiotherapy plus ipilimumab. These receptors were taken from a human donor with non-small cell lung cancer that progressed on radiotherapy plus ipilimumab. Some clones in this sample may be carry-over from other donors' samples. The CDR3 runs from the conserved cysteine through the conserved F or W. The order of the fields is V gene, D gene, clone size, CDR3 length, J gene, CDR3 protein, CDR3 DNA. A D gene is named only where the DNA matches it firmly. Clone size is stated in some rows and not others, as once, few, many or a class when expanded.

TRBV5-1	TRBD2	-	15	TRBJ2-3	CASGVTRGRADTQYF	TGCGCCAGCGGCGTCACTAGAGGGAGGGCAGATACGCAGTATTTT
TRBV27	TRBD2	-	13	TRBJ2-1	CASSDGLVGEQFF	TGTGCCAGCAGTGATGGACTAGTCGGTGAGCAGTTCTTC
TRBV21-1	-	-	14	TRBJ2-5	CASSNSGVGETQYF	TGTGCCAGCAGCAACTCAGGGGTTGGTGAGACCCAGTACTTC
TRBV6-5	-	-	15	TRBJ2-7	CASSPLGESSYEQYF	TGTGCCAGCAGCCCCCTAGGGGAGAGCTCCTACGAGCAGTACTTC
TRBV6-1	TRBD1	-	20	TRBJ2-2	CASSELLGTGRGANTGELFF	TGTGCCAGCAGTGAACTGTTAGGGACAGGGCGAGGGGCGAACACCGGGGAGCTGTTTTTT
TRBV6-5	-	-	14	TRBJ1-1	CASSYSYAGTEAFF	TGTGCCAGCAGTTACTCGTACGCGGGGACTGAAGCTTTCTTT
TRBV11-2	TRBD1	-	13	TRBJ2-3	CASSASRGDTQYF	TGTGCCAGCAGCGCCTCCAGGGGGGATACGCAGTATTTT
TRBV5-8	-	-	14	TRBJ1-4	CASSLIGRRWGLFF	TGTGCCAGCAGCTTAATAGGACGGCGTTGGGGACTGTTTTTT
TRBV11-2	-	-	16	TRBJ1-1	CASRNIRGGLGTEAFF	TGTGCCAGCAGGAACATTAGGGGGGGGCTGGGCACTGAAGCTTTCTTT
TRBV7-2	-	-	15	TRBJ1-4	CASSASRATNEKLFF	TGTGCCAGCAGCGCATCCCGGGCTACTAATGAAAAACTGTTTTTT
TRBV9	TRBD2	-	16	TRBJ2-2	CASSVGTSGGAGELFF	TGTGCCAGCAGCGTAGGGACTAGCGGGGGGGCCGGGGAGCTGTTTTTT
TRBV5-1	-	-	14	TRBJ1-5	CASSLGQNNQPQHF	TGCGCCAGCAGCTTGGGGCAGAATAATCAGCCCCAGCATTTT
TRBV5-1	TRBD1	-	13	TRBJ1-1	CASSLGRTGEAFF	TGCGCCAGCAGCTTGGGCCGGACAGGGGAAGCTTTCTTT
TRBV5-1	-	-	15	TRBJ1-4	CASSYLGLGMEKLFF	TGCGCCAGCAGCTATCTCGGTTTGGGGATGGAAAAACTGTTTTTT
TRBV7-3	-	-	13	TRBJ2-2	CASSSRDSGELFF	TGTGCCAGCAGCTCCCGGGACTCCGGGGAGCTGTTTTTT
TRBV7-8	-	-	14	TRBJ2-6	CASGHSSGANVLTF	TGTGCCAGCGGCCACAGTTCTGGGGCCAACGTCCTGACTTTC
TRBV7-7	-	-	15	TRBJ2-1	CASSLLGGSVVEQFF	TGTGCTAGCAGCTTATTGGGCGGTTCGGTCGTTGAGCAGTTCTTC
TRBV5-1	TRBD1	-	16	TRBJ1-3	CASSLGQGAGGNTIYF	TGCGCCAGCAGCTTGGGTCAGGGGGCAGGAGGAAACACCATATATTTT
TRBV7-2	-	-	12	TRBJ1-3	CASSLVGNTIYF	TGTGCCAGCAGCTTAGTCGGAAACACCATATATTTT
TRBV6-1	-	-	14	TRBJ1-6	CASSYKGGASPLHF	TGTGCCAGCAGCTACAAGGGGGGAGCTTCACCCCTCCACTTT
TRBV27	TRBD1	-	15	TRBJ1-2	CASSSKSGGNYGYTF	TGTGCCAGCAGCTCGAAGTCAGGGGGAAACTATGGCTACACCTTC
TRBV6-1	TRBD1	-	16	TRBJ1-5	CASSALEGQGNQPQHF	TGTGCCAGCAGTGCGTTAGAGGGACAGGGAAATCAGCCCCAGCATTTT
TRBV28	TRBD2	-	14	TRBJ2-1	CASSNPPGGGRQFF	TGTGCCAGCAGTAACCCCCCGGGAGGGGGGAGGCAGTTCTTC
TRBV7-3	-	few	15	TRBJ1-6	CASSLSAADNSPLHF	TGTGCCAGCAGCTTATCGGCGGCCGATAATTCACCCCTCCACTTT
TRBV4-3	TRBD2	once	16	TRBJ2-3	CASSPPSGGAIDTQYF	TGCGCCAGCAGCCCGCCAAGCGGGGGGGCTATAGATACGCAGTATTTT
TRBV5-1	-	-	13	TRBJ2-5	CASSLEGEETQYF	TGCGCCAGCAGCTTGGAGGGGGAAGAGACCCAGTACTTC
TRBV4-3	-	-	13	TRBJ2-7	CASSQAVEFEQYF	TGCGCCAGCAGCCAGGCGGTCGAATTCGAGCAGTACTTC
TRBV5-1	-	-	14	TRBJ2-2	CASSQDANTGELFF	TGCGCCAGCAGCCAAGATGCGAACACCGGGGAGCTGTTTTTT
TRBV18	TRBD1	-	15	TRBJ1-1	CASSTTHRGNTEAFF	TGTGCCAGCTCAACAACGCACAGGGGGAACACTGAAGCTTTCTTT
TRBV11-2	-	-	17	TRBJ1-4	CASSFSAALSTNEKLFF	TGTGCCAGCAGCTTTAGCGCAGCTTTATCAACTAATGAAAAACTGTTTTTT
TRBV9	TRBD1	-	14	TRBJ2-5	CASSPMGQGETQYF	TGTGCCAGCAGCCCAATGGGACAGGGGGAGACCCAGTACTTC
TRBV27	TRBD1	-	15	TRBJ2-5	CASSLRDRVWETQYF	TGTGCCAGCAGTTTAAGGGACAGGGTTTGGGAGACCCAGTACTTC
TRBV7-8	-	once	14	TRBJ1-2	CASSLEGWVYGYTF	TGTGCCAGCAGCTTAGAAGGCTGGGTCTATGGCTACACCTTC
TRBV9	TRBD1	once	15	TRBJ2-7	CASSVVPGQGHEQYF	TGTGCCAGCAGCGTAGTCCCTGGACAGGGGCACGAGCAGTACTTC
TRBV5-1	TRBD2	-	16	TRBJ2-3	CASSFLLAGAGATQYF	TGCGCCAGCAGCTTTTTACTAGCGGGGGCCGGCGCTACGCAGTATTTT
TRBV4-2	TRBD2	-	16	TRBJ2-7	CASSQDEASGGYEQYF	TGTGCCAGCAGCCAGGACGAGGCGAGCGGGGGCTACGAGCAGTACTTC
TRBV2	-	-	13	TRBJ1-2	CASSELSRVGYTF	TGTGCCAGCAGTGAATTGTCGAGGGTCGGCTACACCTTC
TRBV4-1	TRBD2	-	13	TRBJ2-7	CASSLAGAYEQYF	TGCGCCAGCAGCCTGGCGGGGGCCTACGAGCAGTACTTC
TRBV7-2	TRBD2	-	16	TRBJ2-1	CASSRTSGGALNEQFF	TGTGCCAGCAGTCGGACTAGCGGGGGGGCCCTCAATGAGCAGTTCTTC
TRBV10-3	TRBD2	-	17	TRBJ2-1	CAISEWGSGGVYNEQFF	TGTGCCATCAGTGAGTGGGGTAGCGGGGGGGTCTACAATGAGCAGTTCTTC
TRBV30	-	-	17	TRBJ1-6	CAWRRPRGPIYSSPLHF	TGTGCCTGGAGGCGCCCCAGGGGACCGATCTATAGTTCACCCCTCCACTTT
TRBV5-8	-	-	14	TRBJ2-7	CASSLTTMDYEQYF	TGTGCCAGCAGCTTAACGACAATGGACTACGAGCAGTACTTC
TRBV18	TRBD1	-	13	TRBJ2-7	CASSADRGGEQYF	TGTGCCAGCTCAGCGGACAGGGGCGGCGAGCAGTACTTC
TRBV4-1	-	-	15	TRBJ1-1	CASSRKQGWDTEAFF	TGCGCCAGCAGCCGGAAACAGGGATGGGACACTGAAGCTTTCTTT
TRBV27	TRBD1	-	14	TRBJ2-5	CASSLRTGQETQYF	TGTGCCAGCAGCCTAAGGACAGGACAAGAGACCCAGTACTTC
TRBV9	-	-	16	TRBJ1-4	CASSKGHLATNEKLFF	TGTGCCAGCAGCAAGGGACACCTTGCAACTAATGAAAAACTGTTTTTT
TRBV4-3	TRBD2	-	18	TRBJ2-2	CASSQVYAGGPQGGELFF	TGCGCCAGCAGCCAAGTTTACGCGGGGGGCCCCCAGGGCGGGGAGCTGTTTTTT
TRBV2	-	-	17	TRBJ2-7	CASSEALRARPHYEQYF	TGTGCCAGCAGTGAAGCGCTTCGGGCGAGGCCACATTACGAGCAGTACTTC
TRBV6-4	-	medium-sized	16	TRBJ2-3	CASSDGGGSSTDTQYF	TGTGCCAGCAGTGACGGGGGCGGGAGTAGCACAGATACGCAGTATTTT
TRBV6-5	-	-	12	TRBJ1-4	CASSLRDAPGHF	TGTGCCAGCAGTCTACGGGACGCCCCAGGCCACTTT
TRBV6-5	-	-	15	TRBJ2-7	CASRLFGESSYEQYF	TGTGCCAGCAGGCTCTTTGGAGAAAGCTCCTACGAGCAGTACTTC
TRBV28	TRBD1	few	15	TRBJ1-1	CASSLGGGQGSEAFF	TGTGCCAGCAGTCTTGGGGGGGGACAGGGAAGCGAAGCTTTCTTT
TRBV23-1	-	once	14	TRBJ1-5	CASTRGTHYQPQHF	TGCGCCAGCACGAGAGGGACTCACTACCAGCCCCAGCATTTT